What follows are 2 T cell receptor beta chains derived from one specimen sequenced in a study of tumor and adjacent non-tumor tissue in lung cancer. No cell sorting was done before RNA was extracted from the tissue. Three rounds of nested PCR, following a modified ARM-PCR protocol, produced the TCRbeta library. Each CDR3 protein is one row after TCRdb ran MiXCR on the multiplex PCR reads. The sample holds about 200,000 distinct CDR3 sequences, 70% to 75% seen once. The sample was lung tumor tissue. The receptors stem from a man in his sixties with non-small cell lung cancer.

CDR3: CASSARRAQVGTTEAFF. CDR3 DNA sequence: TGTGCCAGCAGTGCCCGGCGGGCGCAGGTTGGGACCACTGAAGCTTTCTTT. J is TRBJ1-1 and V is TRBV6-1; D might be TRBD1 (5 bases). The length of the CDR3 is 17 residues. Trimming took off 4 bases at V and 4 bases at J, with 22 bases between the two ends. CDR1 is MNHNS and CDR2 is SASEGT in the germline V gene.

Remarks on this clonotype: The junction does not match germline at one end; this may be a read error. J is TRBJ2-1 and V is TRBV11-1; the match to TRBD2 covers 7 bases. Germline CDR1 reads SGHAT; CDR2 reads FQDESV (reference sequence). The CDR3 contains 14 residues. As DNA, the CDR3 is TGTGCTAGCAGCAGGGTCAGGGCGGGGGATGAGCAGTTCTTC. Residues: CASSRVRAGDEQFF.